These 24 T cell receptor beta chains originate from one sample sequenced in a study of T cell repertoires in cytomegalovirus infection. Antigen specificity for these receptors is unknown. TCRdb re-called the reads with MiXCR, one entry per CDR3 protein. The sample lists about 60,000 distinct CDR3 sequences, around 34% seen once, with about two thirds in the top ten. Sequenced sample: PBMCs, sequenced either directly or after in vitro stimulation (not recorded which). The receptors stem from a human donor in good health (CMV status not recorded). Some clones in this sample may be carry-over from other donors' samples.

The chain recombines TRBV11-2 with TRBJ2-4; 13 nucleotides align to TRBD2. The CDR3 contains 15 residues. V shed 5 bases and J 6 bases; nucleotides not matched to a gene: 4. In germline, CDR1 is SGHAT, CDR2 FQNNGV. CDR3 in DNA: TGTGCCAGCAGCAAGGGACTAGCGGGAATAAACATTCAGTACTTC. Encoded protein: CASSKGLAGINIQYF.

CDR3: CSVELLISQFF. Written as DNA, the CDR3 is TGCAGCGTTGAGTTACTGATTAGCCAGTTCTTC. The chain carries TRBV29-1 and TRBJ2-1, with unresolved D. The CDR3 covers 11 residues. V was clipped by 3 bases and J by 13 bases, with 13 bases between them. The germline V gene has CDR1 SQVTM and CDR2 ANQGSEA.

Only a few counts were recorded for this clonotype. This sequence joins TRBV13 and TRBJ2-7; 9 bases are a match to TRBD1. The CDR3 has 16 residues. The junction had 10 bases not matched to a gene; V was cut back by 2 bases and J by 5 bases. The germline CDR1 and CDR2 sequences are PRHDT and FYEKMQ (reference sequence). The CDR3 coding sequence is TGTGCCAGCAGCTTAACCCCCGGGACAGGGAGTAACGAGCAGTACTTC. It encodes CASSLTPGTGSNEQYF. Looking up the rest from reference TRBV13 and TRBJ2-7 gives the full variable domain: AAGVIQSPRHLIKEKRETATLKCYPIPRHDTVYWYQQGPGQDPQFLISFYEKMQSDKGSIPDRFSAQQFSDYHSELNMSSLELGDSALYFCASSLTPGTGSNEQYFGPGTRLTVT.

The genes are TRBV18 and TRBJ1-4; 7 nucleotides align to TRBD1. The CDR3 contains 16 residues. Trimming at V came to 5 bases and at J to 5 bases, leaving 11 bases not matched to a gene. Germline loops: CDR1 KGHSH, CDR2 LQKENI. The CDR3 region is CASSTSNRGLNEKLFF. As DNA, the CDR3 is TGTGCCAGCTCAACCTCGAACAGGGGACTGAATGAAAAACTGTTTTTT.

V usage is TRBV12-3 or TRBV12-4 and J usage is TRBJ1-5; a possible D gene is TRBD1 (6 bases). Trimming removed 3 bases at V and 10 bases at J, with 16 bases between. The CDR3 extends over 14 amino acids. The chain's CDR3 is CASSFGQTLGPQHF. The DNA for the CDR3 is TGTGCCAGCAGTTTCGGACAGACCCTAGGTCCCCAGCATTTT.

This clonotype turned up a few times. This chain uses TRBV12-3 or TRBV12-4 with TRBJ1-5; 7 nucleotides match TRBD1. Trimming cost V 3 bases and J 3 bases; bases outside gene matches: 5. The CDR3 contains 15 residues. Written as DNA, the CDR3 is TGTGCCAGCAGTTTTTGGGACAGCTACAATCAGCCCCAGCATTTT. Its protein is CASSFWDSYNQPQHF.

This clonotype has just one count. V is TRBV20-1 and J is TRBJ2-2; D may correspond to TRBD1 or TRBD2 (5 bases each). Germline CDR1 reads DFQATT; CDR2 reads SNEGSKA (reference sequence). CDR3 size: 12 residues. With 6 bases removed from V and 5 bases from J, the gap between germline ends came to 10 bases. The CDR3 DNA sequence: TGCAGTGCAGAATGGGGGACCGGGGAGCTGTTTTTT. Its translation: CSAEWGTGELFF.

This clonotype came up a few times. The CDR3 DNA follows: TGTGCCAGCTCACCAAGAGGGGGCCCCGCGAACTATGGCTACACCTTC. Encoded protein: CASSPRGGPANYGYTF. The J gene is TRBJ1-2, the V gene TRBV18; 7 bases agree with TRBD1. Germline V CDR1 and CDR2: KGHSH, LQKENI. V trimming: 2 bases; J trimming: 2 bases; junction bases outside the gene matches: 8. The CDR3 is 16 residues long. Looking up the rest from reference TRBV18 and TRBJ1-2 gives the full variable domain: NAGVMQNPRHLVRRRGQEARLRCSPMKGHSHVYWYRQLPEEGLKFMVYLQKENIIDESGMPKERFSAEFPKEGPSILRIQQVVRGDSAAYFCASSPRGGPANYGYTFGSGTRLTVV.

This clonotype has at least ten counts. The CDR3: CASRPLKRQGSVKGYTF. In DNA, the CDR3 is TGTGCCAGCAGACCTCTAAAACGACAGGGTTCAGTGAAAGGCTACACCTTC. V gene TRBV2 combines with J gene TRBJ1-2, with TRBD1 matching over 7 bases. The CDR3 totals 17 residues. Germline lookup yields CDR1 SNHLY and CDR2 FYNNEI. Germline trimming cut 6 bases from V and 8 bases from J; bases unmatched to any gene: 21.

This chain connects TRBV6-2 or TRBV6-3 to TRBJ2-5, with D possibly being TRBD2 (6 bases). Trimming removed 4 bases from V and 2 bases from J, with 11 bases in between. Germline V gene sequence: CDR1 MNHEY, CDR2 SVGEGT. This CDR3 contains 14 residues. CDR3 DNA sequence: TGTGCCAGCAGTTCGCGGGACCCGCAAGAGACCCAGTACTTC. Protein: CASSSRDPQETQYF.

The CDR3 coding sequence is TGCGCCAGCAGCTTCGGACTAGCGGTTAGCTCCTACAATGAGCAGTTCTTC. Its protein is CASSFGLAVSSYNEQFF. J is TRBJ2-1 and V is TRBV5-1; 10 bases are a match to TRBD2. Germline V gene sequence: CDR1 SGHRS, CDR2 YFSETQ. V shed 2 bases, J shed 0 bases, and the junction held 5 bases outside the gene matches. The CDR3 is made up of 17 amino acids.

For the CDR3, the DNA is TGTGCCAGCACCGGGACAGGGGCGAATGAGGCCTATGGCTACACCTTC. Residues: CASTGTGANEAYGYTF. The chain links TRBV19 to TRBJ1-2; 10 nucleotides match TRBD1. Germline CDR1 reads LNHDA; CDR2 reads SQIVND (reference sequence). The CDR3 totals 16 residues. Losses at the gene ends were 9 bases for V and 4 bases for J; bases not matched to a gene: 14.

The chain has TRBV6-2 or TRBV6-3 and TRBJ2-1; no clear D gene. CDR3 length: 17 residues. V was trimmed by 5 bases and J by 3 bases, leaving 20 bases between them. CDR1 MNHEY and CDR2 SVGEGT come from the germline V gene. Written as DNA, the CDR3 is TGTGCCAGCAGTCCCTTTGCAGCGTGGGAAATCTACAATGAGCAGTTCTTC. This sequence encodes CASSPFAAWEIYNEQFF.

This chain connects TRBV12-3 or TRBV12-4 to TRBJ2-3, with TRBD2 matching 9 bases. J lost 3 bases, V lost 5 bases, and 9 bases had no gene match. This CDR3 is built from 16 residues. The CDR3 region has the DNA TGTGCCAGCAGTCCACGGGGACTAGCCGTAACAGATACGCAGTATTTT. Translating gives CASSPRGLAVTDTQYF.

This chain joins TRBV18 and TRBJ2-1; 7 bases agree with TRBD2. Germline assignment: CDR1 KGHSH and CDR2 LQKENI. The V gene end was trimmed by 6 bases and the J gene end by 6 bases; junction bases not matched to a gene: 11. The CDR3 spans 15 residues. CDR3 residues: CASSFSGAFLNEQFF. The CDR3 coding sequence is TGTGCCAGCTCCTTCAGCGGGGCGTTCCTCAATGAGCAGTTCTTC.

V usage is TRBV7-2 and J usage is TRBJ2-1; 7 positions match TRBD2. CDR1 and CDR2 (germline): SGHTA, FQGNSA. This CDR3 comprises 16 residues. Germline trimming cut 5 bases from V and 0 bases from J; bases unmatched to any gene: 7. The DNA for the CDR3 is TGTGCCAGCAGCCGAAGAGGCGGGAGCTCCTACAATGAGCAGTTCTTC. Protein product: CASSRRGGSSYNEQFF.

V and J are TRBV12-3 or TRBV12-4 and TRBJ2-5; D may correspond to TRBD1 or TRBD2 (5 bases each). The CDR3 sequence is 12 residues long. V was pared by 5 bases and J by 3 bases, with 7 bases between. This CDR3 reads CASSGTEETQYF. Here the CDR3 DNA reads TGTGCCAGCAGTGGGACGGAAGAGACCCAGTACTTC.

The chain carries TRBV24-1 and TRBJ2-4; D gene uncertain. This CDR3 comprises 21 residues. Trimming shortened V by 0 bases and J by 1 base, and 24 bases separated the two germline ends. CDR1 and CDR2 (germline): KGHDR, SFDVKD. In nucleotides, the CDR3 is TGTGCCACCAGTGATTTGTATGTCGGCAGTCGTGTCGGTCGGGCCAAAAACATTCAGTACTTC. This sequence encodes CATSDLYVGSRVGRAKNIQYF.

This clonotype was picked up many times. V gene TRBV7-2 combines with J gene TRBJ2-3, with a tentative D call TRBD1 (6 bases). V was clipped by 3 bases and J by 4 bases, with 14 bases between them. This CDR3 is built from 15 residues. CDR1 and CDR2 (germline): SGHTA, FQGNSA. CDR3 in amino acids: CASSFRGGDADTQYF. CDR3 DNA: TGTGCCAGCAGCTTCCGAGGGGGAGACGCAGATACGCAGTATTTT. Based on the CDR3 plus reference TRBV7-2 and TRBJ2-3, the full variable domain is GAGVSQSPSNKVTEKGKDVELRCDPISGHTALYWYRQSLGQGLEFLIYFQGNSAPDKSGLPSDRFSAERTGGSVSTLTIQRTQQEDSAVYLCASSFRGGDADTQYFGPGTRLTVL.

This chain links TRBV11-3 with TRBJ2-3; TRBD2 matches 9 bases. The CDR3 sequence is 16 residues long. With V trimmed by 2 bases and J by 2 bases, 5 bases remained unmatched. Germline CDR1 reads SGHNT; CDR2 reads YENEEA. This chain's CDR3 is CASSLRSGRTTDTQYF. The CDR3 nucleotides read TGTGCCAGCAGCTTACGCAGCGGGAGGACCACAGATACGCAGTATTTT.

The chain carries TRBV6-2 or TRBV6-3 and TRBJ1-2, with TRBD1 matching 7 bases. The germline gives CDR1 MNHEY, CDR2 SVGEGT. The CDR3 has 17 residues. V was pared by 5 bases and J by 4 bases, with 16 bases of the junction left unmatched. In DNA form, the CDR3 reads TGTGCCAGCAGTACGGGACAGCTCCAGTTAATTGGCTATGGCTACACCTTC. Translating it yields CASSTGQLQLIGYGYTF.

The V and J genes are TRBV20-1 and TRBJ1-1; unclear D gene. The germline CDR1 and CDR2 sequences are DFQATT and SNEGSKA (reference sequence). V shed 2 bases and J shed 1 base, with 5 bases lying between them. The CDR3 totals 12 residues. The CDR3: CSARNWNTEAFF. CDR3 sequence (DNA): TGCAGTGCTAGAAACTGGAACACTGAAGCTTTCTTT.

A note on this clonotype: A much larger clone differs from this one at a single base, so this may be a read error. The chain combines TRBV7-2 with TRBJ2-3; 8 nucleotides align to TRBD1. This CDR3 contains 15 residues. Germline V gives CDR1 SGHTA, CDR2 FQGNSA. In DNA form, the CDR3 reads TGTGCCAGCAGCACAGGGACAGGCTACACAGATACGCAGAATTTT. Encoded protein: CASSTGTGYTDTQNF.

Turning to this clonotype: The junction departs from germline at one end; a sequencing error may be responsible. The gene calls are TRBV7-2 and TRBJ1-3; D not certain. Germline loops: CDR1 SGHTA, CDR2 FQGNSA. The CDR3 length is 14 residues. The CDR3 protein is CASSRAISGDTIYF. CDR3 coding DNA: TGTGCCAGCAGCCGCGCAATCTCTGGAGACACCATATATTTT. The full variable domain, with the rest looked up from reference TRBV7-2 and TRBJ1-3, is GAGVSQSPSNKVTEKGKDVELRCDPISGHTALYWYRQSLGQGLEFLIYFQGNSAPDKSGLPSDRFSAERTGGSVSTLTIQRTQQEDSAVYLCASSRAISGDTIYFGEGSWLTVV.